This record concerns one T cell receptor (beta chain) sequence. Antigen unknown. Viral peptide pool expansion of antigen-specific CD4+ T cells preceded sequencing in the ViraFEST assay. Once cultured for roughly ten days, the cells underwent separation to obtain CD4+ T cells. PBMC were cultured at under 2.5 million per well with 10 IU/ml IL-2 and 9.5 to 10 ug/ml peptides. The sample comes from a study of vaccination effects on CD4 cells after COVID-19. In the study overall: The vaccine given was either BNT162b2 or mRNA-1273, in two doses.

Sequencing was performed with immunoSEQ multiplex PCR; in TCRdb, only in-frame clones are kept and a portion is missing. The sample records some 79,000 clones, 60% to 80% being singletons. This CDR3 contains 15 residues. Trimming took 2 bases from V and 5 from J, leaving 16 bases between them. CDR1 is SGHRS, CDR2 YFSETQ, per germline. The sample consisted of CD4+ T cells from PBMCs cultured with HCoV-229E spike peptides, taken before COVID-19 vaccination. The V gene is TRBV5-1, the J gene TRBJ1-2; D may be TRBD1 (6 bases). The TCR comes from a human donor who received a COVID-19 vaccine. In DNA, the CDR3 is TGCGCCAGCAGCTTCCGAATCCAGGACAGTTATGGCTACACCTTC. The encoded protein is CASSFRIQDSYGYTF. The full variable domain, in which reference TRBV5-1 and TRBJ1-2 provide the parts outside the CDR3, is KAGVTQTPRYLIKTRGQQVTLSCSPISGHRSVSWYQQTPGQGLQFLFEYFSETQRNKGNFPGRFSGRQFSNSRSEMNVSTLELGDSALYLCASSFRIQDSYGYTFGSGTRLTVV.